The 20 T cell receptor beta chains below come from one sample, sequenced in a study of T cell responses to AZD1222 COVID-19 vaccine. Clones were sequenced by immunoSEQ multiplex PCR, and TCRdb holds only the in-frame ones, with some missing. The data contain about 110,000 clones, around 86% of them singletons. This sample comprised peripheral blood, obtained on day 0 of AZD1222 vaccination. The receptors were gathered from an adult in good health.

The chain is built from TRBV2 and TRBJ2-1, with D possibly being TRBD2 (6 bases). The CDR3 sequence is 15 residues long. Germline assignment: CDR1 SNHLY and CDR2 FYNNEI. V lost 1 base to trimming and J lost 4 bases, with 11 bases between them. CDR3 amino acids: CASSEGAGLYNEQFF. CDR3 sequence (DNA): TGTGCCAGCAGTGAAGGAGCGGGCTTGTACAATGAGCAGTTCTTC.

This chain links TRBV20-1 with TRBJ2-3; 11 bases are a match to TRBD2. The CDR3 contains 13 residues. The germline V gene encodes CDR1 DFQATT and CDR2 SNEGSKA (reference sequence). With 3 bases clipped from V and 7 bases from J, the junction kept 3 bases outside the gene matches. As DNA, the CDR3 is TGCAGTGCTAGTAGCGGGGGGGCATATACGCAGTATTTT. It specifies CSASSGGAYTQYF.

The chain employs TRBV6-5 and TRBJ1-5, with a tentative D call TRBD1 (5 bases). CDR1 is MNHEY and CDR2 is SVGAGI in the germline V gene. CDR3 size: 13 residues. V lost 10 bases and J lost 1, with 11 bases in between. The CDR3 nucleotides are TGTGCCACCGATTCAGGGAGCAATCAGCCCCAGCATTTT. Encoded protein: CATDSGSNQPQHF.

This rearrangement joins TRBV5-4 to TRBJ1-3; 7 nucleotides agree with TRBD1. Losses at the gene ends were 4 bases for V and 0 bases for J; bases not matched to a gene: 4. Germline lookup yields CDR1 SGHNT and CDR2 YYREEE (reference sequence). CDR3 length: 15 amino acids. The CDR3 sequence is CASSPGGVSGNTIYF. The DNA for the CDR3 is TGTGCCAGCAGCCCAGGGGGTGTCTCTGGAAACACCATATATTTT.

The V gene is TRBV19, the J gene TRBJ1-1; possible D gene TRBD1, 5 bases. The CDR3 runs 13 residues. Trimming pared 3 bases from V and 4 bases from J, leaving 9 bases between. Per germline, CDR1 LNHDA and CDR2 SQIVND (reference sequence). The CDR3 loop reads CASSMGRVTEAFF. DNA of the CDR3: TGTGCCAGTAGTATGGGACGGGTCACTGAAGCTTTCTTT.

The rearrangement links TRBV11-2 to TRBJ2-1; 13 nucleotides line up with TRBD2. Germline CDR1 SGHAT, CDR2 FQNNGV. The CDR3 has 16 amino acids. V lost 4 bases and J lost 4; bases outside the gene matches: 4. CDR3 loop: CASSYRTSGGYNEQFF. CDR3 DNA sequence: TGTGCCAGCAGCTACCGGACTAGCGGGGGTTACAATGAGCAGTTCTTC.

Written as DNA, the CDR3 is TGTGCCAGCAGCTCTTCGATGGTGTACACTGAAGCTTTCTTT. This sequence encodes CASSSSMVYTEAFF. This rearrangement joins TRBV6-6 to TRBJ1-1; unclear D gene. The CDR3 consists of 14 residues. CDR1 is MNHNY, CDR2 SVGAGI, per germline (reference sequence). V was clipped by 6 bases and J by 3 bases, with 14 bases between them.

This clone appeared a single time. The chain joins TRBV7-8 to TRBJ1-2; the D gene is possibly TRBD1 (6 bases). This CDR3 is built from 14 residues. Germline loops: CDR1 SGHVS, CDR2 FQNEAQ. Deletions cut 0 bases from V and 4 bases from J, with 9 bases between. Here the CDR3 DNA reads TGTGCCAGCAGCTTAGCCAGGGGTAGCTATGGCTACACCTTC. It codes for CASSLARGSYGYTF. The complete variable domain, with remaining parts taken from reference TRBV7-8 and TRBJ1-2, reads GAGVSQSPRYKVAKRGQDVALRCDPISGHVSLFWYQQALGQGPEFLTYFQNEAQLDKSGLPSDRFFAERPEGSVSTLKIQRTQQEDSAVYLCASSLARGSYGYTFGSGTRLTVV.

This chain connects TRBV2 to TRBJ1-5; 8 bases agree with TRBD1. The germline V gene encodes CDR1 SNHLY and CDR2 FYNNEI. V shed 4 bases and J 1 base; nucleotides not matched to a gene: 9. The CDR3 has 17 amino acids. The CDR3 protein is CASSVDTGGGSNQPQHF. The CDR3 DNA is TGTGCCAGCAGTGTCGATACAGGGGGTGGGAGCAATCAGCCCCAGCATTTT.

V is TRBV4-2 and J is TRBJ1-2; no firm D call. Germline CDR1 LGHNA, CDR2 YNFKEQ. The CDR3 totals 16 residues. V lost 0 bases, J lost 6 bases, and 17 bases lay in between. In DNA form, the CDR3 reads TGTGCCAGCAGCCAAGACGGCCCCGCAGGCTGGGATGGCTACACCTTC. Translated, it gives CASSQDGPAGWDGYTF.

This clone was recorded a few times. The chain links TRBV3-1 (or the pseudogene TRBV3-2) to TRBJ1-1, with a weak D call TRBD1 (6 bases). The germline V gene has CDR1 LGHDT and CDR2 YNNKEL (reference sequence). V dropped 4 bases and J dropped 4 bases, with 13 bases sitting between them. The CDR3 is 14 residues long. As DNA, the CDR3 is TGTGCCAGCAGCCCACAGGGTTATCGCACTGAAGCTTTCTTT. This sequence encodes CASSPQGYRTEAFF.

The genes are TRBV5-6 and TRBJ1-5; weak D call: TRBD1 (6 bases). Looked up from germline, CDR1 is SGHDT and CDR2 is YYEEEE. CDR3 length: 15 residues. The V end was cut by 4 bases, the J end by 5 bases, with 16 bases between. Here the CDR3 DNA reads TGTGCCAGCAGCACGGAGGGGGGGTCGGATCAGCCCCAGCATTTT. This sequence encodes CASSTEGGSDQPQHF.

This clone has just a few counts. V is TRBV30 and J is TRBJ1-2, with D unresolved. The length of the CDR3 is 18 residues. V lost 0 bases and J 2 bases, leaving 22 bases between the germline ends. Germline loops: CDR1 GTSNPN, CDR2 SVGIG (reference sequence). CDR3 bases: TGTGCCTGGAGTGTATACCCCACGAGCGGGCAGACAAACTATGGCTACACCTTC. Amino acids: CAWSVYPTSGQTNYGYTF. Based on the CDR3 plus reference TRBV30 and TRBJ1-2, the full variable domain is SQTIHQWPATLVQPVGSPLSLECTVEGTSNPNLYWYRQAAGRGLQLLFYSVGIGQISSEVPQNLSASRPQDRQFILSSKKLLLSDSGFYLCAWSVYPTSGQTNYGYTFGSGTRLTVV.

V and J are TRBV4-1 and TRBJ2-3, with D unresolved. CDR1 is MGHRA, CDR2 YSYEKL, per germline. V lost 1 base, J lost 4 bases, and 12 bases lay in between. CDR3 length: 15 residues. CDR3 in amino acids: CASSQAVVRADTQYF. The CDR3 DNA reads TGCGCCAGCAGCCAAGCGGTTGTTAGGGCAGATACGCAGTATTTT.

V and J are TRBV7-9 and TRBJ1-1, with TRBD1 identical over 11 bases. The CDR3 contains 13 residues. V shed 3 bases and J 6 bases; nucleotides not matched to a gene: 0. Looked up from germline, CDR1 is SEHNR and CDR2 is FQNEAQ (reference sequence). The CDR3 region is CASSLGQGAEAFF. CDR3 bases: TGTGCCAGCAGCTTGGGACAGGGGGCTGAAGCTTTCTTT.

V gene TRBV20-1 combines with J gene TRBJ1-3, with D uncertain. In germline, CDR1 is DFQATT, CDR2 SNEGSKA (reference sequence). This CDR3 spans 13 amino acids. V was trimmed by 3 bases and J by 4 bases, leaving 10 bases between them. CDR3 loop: CSASPSRGNTIYF. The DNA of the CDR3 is TGCAGTGCTAGTCCCTCCCGGGGAAACACCATATATTTT.

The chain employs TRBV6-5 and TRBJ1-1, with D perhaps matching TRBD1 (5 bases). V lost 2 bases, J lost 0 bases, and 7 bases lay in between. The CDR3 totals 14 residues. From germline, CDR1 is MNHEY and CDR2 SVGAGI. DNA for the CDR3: TGTGCCAGCAGTTACGGGGGGGTGAACACTGAAGCTTTCTTT. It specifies CASSYGGVNTEAFF.

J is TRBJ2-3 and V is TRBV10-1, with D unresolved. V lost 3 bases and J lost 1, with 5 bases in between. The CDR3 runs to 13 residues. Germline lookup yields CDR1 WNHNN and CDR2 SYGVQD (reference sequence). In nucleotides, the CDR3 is TGCGCCAGCAGTGATTGGGGCACAGATACGCAGTATTTT. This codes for CASSDWGTDTQYF.

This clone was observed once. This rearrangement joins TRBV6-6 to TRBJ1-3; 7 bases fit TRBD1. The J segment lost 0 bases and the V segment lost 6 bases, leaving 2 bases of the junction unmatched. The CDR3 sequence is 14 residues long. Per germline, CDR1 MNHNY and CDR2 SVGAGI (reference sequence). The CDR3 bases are TGTGCCAGCAGCAGGGGGGACTCTGGAAACACCATATATTTT. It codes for CASSRGDSGNTIYF.

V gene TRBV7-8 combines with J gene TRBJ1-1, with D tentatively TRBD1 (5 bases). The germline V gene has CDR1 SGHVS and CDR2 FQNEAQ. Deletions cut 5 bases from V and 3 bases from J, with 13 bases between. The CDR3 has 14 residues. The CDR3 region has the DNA TGTGCCAGCAGCCTCGGGACTTTCGACACTGAAGCTTTCTTT. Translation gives CASSLGTFDTEAFF. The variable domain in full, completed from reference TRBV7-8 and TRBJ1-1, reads GAGVSQSPRYKVAKRGQDVALRCDPISGHVSLFWYQQALGQGPEFLTYFQNEAQLDKSGLPSDRFFAERPEGSVSTLKIQRTQQEDSAVYLCASSLGTFDTEAFFGQGTRLTVV.